Listed below are T cell receptor beta chains from one sample, sequenced in a study of Graves' ophthalmopathy and Graves' hyperthyroidism. TCRdb fed the multiplex PCR reads into MiXCR, producing one record per CDR3 protein. The sample contains 40,000 to 45,000 distinct CDR3 sequences, around 50% of which appear only once. Sequences were obtained from peripheral blood. Receptors originate from an adult man with Graves' ophthalmopathy. The CDR3 runs from the conserved cysteine through the conserved F or W. The order of the fields is D gene, J gene, clone size, V gene, CDR3 protein, CDR3 DNA. D genes are given only for firm matches. Only some rows state a clone size, as once, few, many or a class for expanded clones.

TRBD2 TRBJ2-1 . TRBV19 CASGRNSEQFF TGCGCCAGCGGGAGAAACAGTGAGCAGTTCTTC
TRBD2 TRBJ2-5 once TRBV6-1 CASTLSGGAETQYF TGTGCCAGCACTCTTAGCGGGGGGGCGGAGACCCAGTACTTC
. TRBJ2-3 once TRBV7-2 CASSLLDRGTDTQYF TGTGCCAGCAGCCTCCTCGATAGGGGCACAGATACGCAGTATTTT
. TRBJ2-1 medium-sized TRBV29-1 CSVEKRLFDNEQFF TGCAGCGTTGAAAAGCGGTTGTTTGACAATGAGCAGTTCTTC
. TRBJ1-2 . TRBV10-2 CASSESGNYGYTF TGCGCCAGCAGTGAATCAGGGAACTATGGCTACACCTTC
. TRBJ1-1 . TRBV6-4 CASSRQNTEAFF TGTGCCAGCAGTAGACAAAACACTGAAGCTTTCTTT
. TRBJ1-2 many TRBV28 CASSANPGSWGYTF TGTGCCAGCAGCGCCAATCCAGGGTCTTGGGGCTACACCTTC
. TRBJ2-3 . TRBV19 CASRLQVSDTQYF TGTGCCAGTAGGTTGCAAGTGAGCGATACGCAGTATTTT
TRBD1 TRBJ1-2 many TRBV2 CASSENPTGAYGYTF TGTGCCAGCAGCGAAAACCCGACAGGGGCGTATGGCTACACCTTC
. TRBJ2-1 . TRBV19 CASSSPHGEQFF TGTGCCAGTAGTTCGCCCCACGGGGAGCAGTTCTTC
. TRBJ1-1 . TRBV29-1 CQQLREAFF TGCCAGCAGTTAAGAGAAGCTTTCTTT
TRBD1 TRBJ1-2 . TRBV7-3 CASSWDRGSNGYTF TGTGCCAGCAGCTGGGACAGGGGTAGCAATGGCTACACCTTC
TRBD2 TRBJ2-3 . TRBV15 CATRDSGGARLDTQYF TGTGCCACCAGGGATAGCGGGGGGGCCAGGTTGGATACGCAGTATTTT
TRBD2 TRBJ2-3 . TRBV5-1 CASSLGTSGSLTDTQYF TGCGCCAGCAGCTTAGGGACTAGCGGGAGTTTAACAGATACGCAGTATTTT
. TRBJ1-1 . TRBV6-4 CASAVSFGDTEAFF TGTGCCAGCGCAGTGTCTTTTGGGGACACTGAAGCTTTCTTT
. TRBJ2-7 many TRBV7-5 CISVPEAPTSGEPYEQYF .
. TRBJ2-1 many TRBV7-3 CASSLAGYSYNEQFF TGTGCCAGCAGTTTAGCAGGTTACTCCTACAATGAGCAGTTCTTC
. TRBJ1-4 . TRBV15 CATRQAGAEKLFF TGTGCCACCAGACAGGCCGGTGCTGAAAAACTGTTTTTT
TRBD1 TRBJ1-5 few TRBV30 CAWRLTGGPNQPQHF TGTGCCTGGAGACTGACAGGGGGACCGAATCAGCCCCAGCATTTT
. TRBJ1-2 . TRBV10-3 CAISESTEDRGYTF TGTGCCATCAGTGAGTCGACAGAGGACCGAGGCTACACCTTC
TRBD2 TRBJ2-3 many TRBV12-3/TRBV12-4 CASSVAGGLADTQYF TGTGCCAGCAGCGTAGCGGGAGGGCTTGCAGATACGCAGTATTTT
. TRBJ2-5 . TRBV2 CASSLIRGRGSETQYF TGTGCCAGCAGTTTAATCAGGGGCAGGGGTTCGGAGACCCAGTACTTC
TRBD1 TRBJ2-5 . TRBV11-2 CASSRTGVLETQYF TGTGCCAGCAGTAGGACAGGCGTGTTGGAGACCCAGTACTTC
. TRBJ1-1 many TRBV19 CASSMPTGGRGLQAFF TGTGCCAGTAGTATGCCCACGGGGGGCCGCGGCCTGCAGGCTTTCTTT
TRBD2 TRBJ2-5 . TRBV20-1 CSARDSGGTETHYF TGCAGTGCTAGAGATAGCGGGGGGACGGAGACCCATTACTTC
TRBD2 TRBJ2-3 . TRBV19 CASSISTSGRADTQYF TGTGCCAGTAGTATCTCGACTAGCGGGAGGGCAGATACGCAGTATTTT
TRBD2 TRBJ2-1 many TRBV9 CASSAFSGSLDEQFF TGTGCCAGCAGCGCATTTAGCGGGAGTTTGGATGAGCAGTTCTTC
. TRBJ1-4 many TRBV15 CATSRYGGEKLFF TGTGCCACCAGCAGATATGGTGGGGAAAAACTGTTTTTT
. TRBJ1-2 . TRBV11-1 CASSRMDGYTF TGTGCCAGCAGCCGTATGGATGGCTACACCTTC
. TRBJ2-7 medium-sized TRBV2 CASSETYEQYF TGTGCCAGCAGTGAAACGTACGAGCAGTACTTC
TRBD1 TRBJ1-5 . TRBV5-5 CASSLGGQGGQETQHF TGTGCCAGCAGCTTGGGTGGGCAGGGGGGACAAGAGACCCAGCATTTT
. TRBJ1-2 . TRBV7-9 CASSTIRDINYGSTF TGTGCCAGCAGTACAATCCGCGATATTAACTATGGCAGCACCTTC
. TRBJ1-2 many TRBV4-2 CASSQDVNYGYTF TGTGCCAGCAGCCAAGACGTAAACTATGGCTACACCTTC
. TRBJ2-1 many TRBV6-5 CASSPSISSYNEQFF TGTGCCAGCAGTCCTTCCATAAGCTCCTACAATGAGCAGTTCTTC
. TRBJ1-6 . TRBV9 CASWTGDLKLPRRSSYNSPLHF TGCGCCAGCTGGACTGGGGACTTGAAGCTCCCTCGACGGAGCTCCTATAATTCACCCCTCCACTTT
. TRBJ2-1 many TRBV6-1 CASSALTYNEQFF TGTGCCAGCAGTGCCCTGACATATAATGAGCAGTTCTTC
. TRBJ2-3 . TRBV19 CGSTRGEGTDTQYF TGTGGCAGTACGCGGGGAGAAGGCACAGATACGCAGTATTTT
TRBD2 TRBJ2-7 many TRBV6-6 CASSYSKAGGGEQYF TGTGCCAGCAGTTACTCGAAAGCCGGGGGGGGAGAGCAGTACTTC
. TRBJ2-5 many TRBV6-5 CASSFRGQTQYF TGTGCCAGCAGCTTTCGGGGGCAGACCCAGTACTTC
TRBD1 TRBJ2-1 . TRBV7-3 CASSSTPSVQGDEQFF TGTGCCAGCAGCTCCACGCCAAGCGTCCAGGGGGATGAGCAGTTCTTC
. TRBJ1-2 many TRBV18 CASSPQGANYGYTF TGTGCCAGCTCACCACAAGGGGCGAACTATGGCTACACCTTC
. TRBJ2-7 . TRBV12-3/TRBV12-4 CASSLGWGAYEQCF TGTGCAAGCAGTTTAGGCTGGGGGGCCTACGAGCAGTGCTTC